This T cell receptor beta chain originates from a study of cytomegalovirus exposure and HLA in healthy donors. After removal of 7 bases from V and 1 base from J, the junction contained 3 bases not matched to a gene. The CDR3 length is 14 residues. Germline CDR1 is LNHDA and CDR2 is SQIVND (reference sequence). A multiplex PCR was run with 60 Vbeta primers and 13 Jbeta primers. Using immunoSEQ multiplex PCR, the repertoire was profiled, and TCRdb retains in-frame clones only, with some absent. The data hold some 150,000 clones, with 82% observed a single time. The clonotype originates from a woman aged 50 to 60 in good health and CMV-seropositive. The sample consisted of PBMCs. The J gene is TRBJ2-2, the V gene TRBV19; 7 bases match TRBD2. CDR3 amino acids: CASTWGGNTGELFF. Here the CDR3 DNA reads TGTGCCAGTACCTGGGGGGGGAACACCGGGGAGCTGTTTTTT.